One sample yielded the 30 T cell receptor beta chains listed below, sequenced in a study of shared clonotypes between healthy human individuals. Generated by immunoSEQ multiplex PCR, the TCRdb table keeps only in-frame clones and is missing some. The sample records 600,000 to 750,000 clones, 72% being singletons. The specimen sequenced was memory CD4+ T cells sorted from blood. Specified subset: CD45RA-negative fraction. All receptors derive from a woman in her thirties in good health.

The genes are TRBV5-4 and TRBJ2-3; D ambiguous. This CDR3 is built from 14 residues. The germline V gene encodes CDR1 SGHNT and CDR2 YYREEE (reference sequence). With 1 base removed from V and 4 bases from J, the gap between germline ends came to 10 bases. The CDR3 sequence: CASSLKRVADTQYF. As DNA, the CDR3 is TGTGCCAGCAGCTTGAAACGTGTCGCAGATACGCAGTATTTT.

This clone appeared a few times. As DNA, the CDR3 is TGCGCCAGCAGTCTAGCGGGAGGACGCACTAGCACAGATACGCAGTATTTT. Amino acid sequence: CASSLAGGRTSTDTQYF. The V call is TRBV4-1, the J call TRBJ2-3; 11 nucleotides line up with TRBD2. Germline V CDR1 and CDR2: MGHRA, YSYEKL. This CDR3 is built from 17 residues. V dropped 6 bases and J dropped 0; count of bases not matched to a gene: 8.

Only one count was recorded for this clone. The genes are TRBV5-4 and TRBJ1-2; D might be TRBD1 (5 bases). The germline gives CDR1 SGHNT, CDR2 YYREEE (reference sequence). Between the trimmed V and J ends, which lost 4 bases and 4 bases, there was a span of 14 bases. The CDR3 sequence is 14 residues long. The CDR3 spells CASSRGDGGYGYTF. In DNA form, the CDR3 reads TGTGCCAGCAGCCGGGGTGATGGGGGCTATGGCTACACCTTC. Supplemented by reference TRBV5-4 and TRBJ1-2, the full variable domain reads ETGVTQSPTHLIKTRGQQVTLRCSSQSGHNTVSWYQQALGQGPQFIFQYYREEENGRGNFPPRFSGLQFPNYSSELNVNALELDDSALYLCASSRGDGGYGYTFGSGTRLTVV.

This clone was detected once. The chain employs TRBV5-4 and TRBJ2-6; unclear D gene. CDR1 and CDR2 from the germline V gene are SGHNT and YYREEE (reference sequence). The CDR3 is 13 amino acids. The ends were cut back, 4 bases at V and 2 bases at J, with 4 bases in the middle. The CDR3 bases are TGTGCCAGCAGCGCTACTGGGGCCAACGTCCTGACTTTC. Its translation: CASSATGANVLTF.

Turning to this clone: The sample contains more than one DNA sequence encoding this CDR3. The gene calls are TRBV10-2 and TRBJ1-2; D may be TRBD1 (6 bases). This CDR3 is 13 amino acids long. V lost 4 bases to trimming and J lost 8 bases, with 14 bases between them. From germline, CDR1 is WSHSY and CDR2 SAAADI. CDR3 in DNA: TGCGCCAGCAGTGGTCAGGGGCTGGGGGGCTACACCTTC. Amino acid sequence: CASSGQGLGGYTF.

V is TRBV10-1 and J is TRBJ2-1; 7 nucleotides match TRBD1. CDR1 WNHNN and CDR2 SYGVQD come from the germline V gene (reference sequence). The CDR3 length is 13 residues. With V trimmed by 7 bases and J by 9 bases, 9 bases remained unmatched. The CDR3 coding sequence is TGCGCCAGCAACGTCCGACAGGGTGTTGAGCAGTTCTTC. Its protein product is CASNVRQGVEQFF.

This clone was detected many times. This CDR3 is also generated by other DNA sequences in the sample. This rearrangement joins TRBV5-1 to TRBJ2-3; 7 positions match TRBD1. After removal of 0 bases from V and 5 bases from J, the junction contained 3 bases not matched to a gene. Germline CDR1 is SGHRS and CDR2 is YFSETQ. The CDR3 has 14 amino acids. CDR3 bases: TGCGCCAGCAGCTTGGGGACAGGAGGAGATACGCAGTATTTT. Translating it yields CASSLGTGGDTQYF.

The CDR3 sequence is CASSRGASIGYTF. DNA of the CDR3: TGTGCCAGTAGTAGGGGTGCCTCTATAGGCTACACCTTC. The J gene is TRBJ1-2, the V gene TRBV19; D call uncertain. CDR1 is LNHDA, CDR2 SQIVND, per germline (reference sequence). Trimming pared 4 bases from V and 8 bases from J, leaving 14 bases between. There are 13 residues in the CDR3. Supplemented by reference TRBV19 and TRBJ1-2, the full variable domain reads DGGITQSPKYLFRKEGQNVTLSCEQNLNHDAMYWYRQDPGQGLRLIYYSQIVNDFQKGDIAEGYSVSREKKESFPLTVTSAQKNPTAFYLCASSRGASIGYTFGSGTRLTVV.

The genes are TRBV4-1 and TRBJ1-1; no reliable D call. Trimming stripped 0 bases from V and 1 base from J, with 6 bases between. The germline V gene has CDR1 MGHRA and CDR2 YSYEKL. This CDR3 has 14 amino acids. CDR3 residues: CASSQDWGNTEAFF. In nucleotides, the CDR3 is TGCGCCAGCAGCCAAGATTGGGGGAACACTGAAGCTTTCTTT.

In the case of this clone: Different DNA sequences within this sample yield the same CDR3. This chain links TRBV4-2 with TRBJ2-7; D is undetermined. This CDR3 contains 12 residues. V shed 1 base and J shed 4 bases, with 5 bases lying between them. The germline CDR1 and CDR2 sequences are LGHNA and YNFKEQ. This CDR3 is CASSQGGYEQYF. In nucleotides, the CDR3 is TGTGCCAGCAGCCAAGGGGGATACGAGCAGTACTTC.

The chain carries TRBV4-1 and TRBJ1-3, with a tentative D call TRBD1 (5 bases). Trimming pared 2 bases from V and 1 base from J, leaving 12 bases between. The germline V gene has CDR1 MGHRA and CDR2 YSYEKL. CDR3 size: 16 residues. CDR3 region: CASSQNPRESGNTIYF. The CDR3 DNA is TGCGCCAGCAGCCAAAATCCCAGGGAATCTGGAAACACCATATATTTT.

On this clone itself: The same CDR3 arises from other DNA sequences in this sample as well. The rearrangement uses TRBV2 and TRBJ1-5; no clear D. The germline gives CDR1 SNHLY, CDR2 FYNNEI. The CDR3 extends over 13 amino acids. V was trimmed by 3 bases and J by 5 bases, leaving 8 bases between them. CDR3 bases: TGTGCCAGCAGTGATGCGGGTTATCAGCCCCAGCATTTT. Its translation: CASSDAGYQPQHF.

This clone was seen a handful of times. The chain is built from TRBV15 and TRBJ2-4, with D possibly matching TRBD1 (5 bases). Germline V gene sequence: CDR1 LNHNV, CDR2 YYDKDF (reference sequence). The CDR3 has 15 amino acids. V gave up 6 bases and J gave up 0 bases, with 12 bases separating them. CDR3 region: CATSTAGIAKNIQYF. The CDR3 DNA reads as TGTGCCACCAGTACCGCAGGGATAGCCAAAAACATTCAGTACTTC.

In regard to this clone: This specimen includes other DNA sequences encoding the same CDR3. This chain joins TRBV28 and TRBJ2-5; perhaps TRBD2 as D (7 bases). This CDR3 has 13 residues. The germline V gene has CDR1 MDHEN and CDR2 SYDVKM. Between the trimmed V and J ends, which lost 7 bases and 5 bases, there was a span of 14 bases. CDR3 loop: CASTPGGLETQYF. The DNA of the CDR3 is TGTGCCAGCACCCCCGGGGGGCTGGAGACCCAGTACTTC.

The sample holds a few counts of this clone. V gene TRBV7-9 combines with J gene TRBJ2-7; perhaps TRBD2 as D (5 bases). V lost 0 bases, J lost 6 bases, and 9 bases lay in between. Germline loops: CDR1 SEHNR, CDR2 FQNEAQ (reference sequence). This CDR3 comprises 13 residues. The CDR3 here is CASSLAGDGEQYF. Written as DNA, the CDR3 is TGTGCCAGCAGCTTAGCGGGAGACGGCGAGCAGTACTTC.

With respect to this clone: In the same sample, other DNA sequences code for this CDR3. This chain uses TRBV7-2 with TRBJ1-5; the match to TRBD1 covers 9 bases. The CDR3 contains 14 residues. V lost 5 bases and J lost 4; bases outside the gene matches: 3. Germline loops: CDR1 SGHTA, CDR2 FQGNSA. CDR3 nucleotide sequence: TGTGCCAGCAGCAAGACAGGGGGAAATCAGCCCCAGCATTTT. This translates into CASSKTGGNQPQHF.

The gene calls are TRBV2 and TRBJ1-5, with TRBD1 matching over 7 bases. Germline values: CDR1 SNHLY, CDR2 FYNNEI. This CDR3 comprises 14 residues. After removal of 3 bases from V and 5 bases from J, the junction contained 4 bases not matched to a gene. The CDR3 is CASSDFQGDQPQHF. CDR3 in DNA: TGTGCCAGCAGTGATTTCCAGGGGGATCAGCCCCAGCATTTT.

This clone was found many times. The chain is built from TRBV5-6 and TRBJ2-6; perhaps D is TRBD1 or TRBD2 (5 bases each). V was cut by 6 bases and J by 1 base, with 14 bases left in between. Per the germline V gene, CDR1 is SGHDT and CDR2 is YYEEEE. The CDR3 runs 16 residues. The CDR3 DNA is TGTGCCAGCACCAGCCGGGGCTTATCTGGGGCCAACGTCCTGACTTTC. Translation: CASTSRGLSGANVLTF.

The rearrangement joins TRBV14 to TRBJ1-1, with a tentative D call TRBD1 (6 bases). Germline V CDR1 and CDR2: SGHDN, FVKESK. Deletions cut 4 bases from V and 10 bases from J, with 22 bases between. The CDR3 length is 15 residues. DNA for the CDR3: TGTGCCAGCAGCCCCACAAGGGGGACTTCCCGGGGAGCTTTCTTT. Amino acids: CASSPTRGTSRGAFF.

This clone has a handful of counts. This sequence joins TRBV30 and TRBJ2-7, with D possibly TRBD2 on 6 matching bases. Trimming cost V 8 bases and J 4 bases, with 15 bases left between them. The length of the CDR3 is 12 residues. Germline V gives CDR1 GTSNPN, CDR2 SVGIG (reference sequence). The CDR3 spells CATRGSLYEQYF. The CDR3 bases are TGTGCCACCCGGGGGAGTCTGTACGAGCAGTACTTC.

This chain uses TRBV10-3 with TRBJ2-1; 8 positions match TRBD2. CDR1 is ENHRY and CDR2 is SYGVKD in the germline V gene. The length of the CDR3 is 15 residues. Trimming removed 2 bases from V and 2 bases from J; junction bases left unmatched: 2. The CDR3: CAISESGSAYNEQFF. The CDR3 region has the DNA TGTGCCATCAGTGAGAGCGGGAGCGCCTACAATGAGCAGTTCTTC.

The chain carries TRBV7-9 and TRBJ2-1; TRBD1 aligns across 7 bases. Germline values: CDR1 SEHNR, CDR2 FQNEAQ (reference sequence). The V gene end was trimmed by 4 bases and the J gene end by 0 bases; junction bases not matched to a gene: 3. The CDR3 contains 15 residues. The CDR3 spells CASSSSGGSYNEQFF. In nucleotides, the CDR3 is TGTGCCAGCAGCTCCTCAGGGGGCTCCTACAATGAGCAGTTCTTC.

The sample holds one count of this clone. The chain combines TRBV5-1 with TRBJ1-1; the match to TRBD1 covers 12 bases. V dropped 3 bases and J dropped 7; count of bases not matched to a gene: 7. The CDR3 loop spans 15 amino acids. CDR1 SGHRS and CDR2 YFSETQ come from the germline V gene. CDR3 protein: CASSYGTGGRYEAFF. The CDR3 DNA reads as TGCGCCAGCAGCTACGGGACAGGGGGCCGATATGAAGCTTTCTTT.

The J gene is TRBJ2-1, the V gene TRBV5-4, with 7 positions matching TRBD1. The CDR3 covers 17 residues. Unmatched junction bases numbered 12, after V lost 4 bases and J lost 2 bases. CDR1 SGHNT and CDR2 YYREEE come from the germline V gene (reference sequence). CDR3 sequence (DNA): TGTGCCAGCAGCATACTACAGGGGTCTGGTACCTACAATGAGCAGTTCTTC. Residues: CASSILQGSGTYNEQFF.

This rearrangement joins TRBV5-6 to TRBJ2-4; D call uncertain. With 0 bases removed from V and 3 bases from J, the gap between germline ends came to 10 bases. CDR3 size: 15 residues. In germline, CDR1 is SGHDT, CDR2 YYEEEE. The CDR3: CASSLAIRGKNIQYF. In DNA, the CDR3 is TGTGCCAGCAGCTTGGCGATCCGTGGCAAAAACATTCAGTACTTC.

The chain carries TRBV9 and TRBJ1-4, with a possible D match to TRBD1 (6 bases). Deletions cut 3 bases from V and 6 bases from J, with 15 bases between. The CDR3 runs to 15 residues. Germline V CDR1 and CDR2: SGDLS, YYNGEE. CDR3 nucleotides: TGTGCCAGCAGCGGAAGGGGGGAAAGGGATGAAAAACTGTTTTTT. Amino acid sequence: CASSGRGERDEKLFF.

The CDR3 spells CASSFGGTSSYEQYF. The CDR3, as DNA: TGTGCCAGCAGCTTCGGTGGGACTAGCAGCTACGAGCAGTACTTC. The V and J genes are TRBV5-5 and TRBJ2-7, with TRBD2 matching 9 bases. V shed 2 bases, J shed 3 bases, and the junction held 6 bases outside the gene matches. The germline CDR1 and CDR2 sequences are SGHKS and YYEKEE (reference sequence). This CDR3 region has 15 residues.

This chain links TRBV15 with TRBJ2-1; 13 bases fit TRBD2. Losses at the gene ends were 1 base for V and 6 bases for J; bases not matched to a gene: 6. This CDR3 has 17 amino acids. Per the germline V gene, CDR1 is LNHNV and CDR2 is YYDKDF (reference sequence). CDR3 sequence: CATSRGLAGGRGNEQFF. The CDR3 region has the DNA TGTGCCACCAGCAGAGGACTAGCGGGAGGCCGGGGCAATGAGCAGTTCTTC.

This chain joins TRBV28 and TRBJ1-2; D might be TRBD1 (5 bases). The V end lost 5 bases, the J end lost 8 bases, and 12 bases lay between the germline ends. The germline gives CDR1 MDHEN, CDR2 SYDVKM. The CDR3 contains 12 residues. The CDR3 here is CASSILGDGYTF. As DNA, the CDR3 is TGTGCCAGCAGTATATTAGGGGACGGCTACACCTTC.

The table lists this clone with a few counts. The chain joins TRBV9 to TRBJ2-5, with 8 nucleotides matching TRBD2. Germline CDR1 SGDLS, CDR2 YYNGEE. This CDR3 has 15 amino acids. With V trimmed by 4 bases and J by 2 bases, 7 bases remained unmatched. CDR3 sequence: CASSPLAGDQETQYF. The CDR3, as DNA: TGTGCCAGCAGCCCCCTAGCGGGTGATCAAGAGACCCAGTACTTC.